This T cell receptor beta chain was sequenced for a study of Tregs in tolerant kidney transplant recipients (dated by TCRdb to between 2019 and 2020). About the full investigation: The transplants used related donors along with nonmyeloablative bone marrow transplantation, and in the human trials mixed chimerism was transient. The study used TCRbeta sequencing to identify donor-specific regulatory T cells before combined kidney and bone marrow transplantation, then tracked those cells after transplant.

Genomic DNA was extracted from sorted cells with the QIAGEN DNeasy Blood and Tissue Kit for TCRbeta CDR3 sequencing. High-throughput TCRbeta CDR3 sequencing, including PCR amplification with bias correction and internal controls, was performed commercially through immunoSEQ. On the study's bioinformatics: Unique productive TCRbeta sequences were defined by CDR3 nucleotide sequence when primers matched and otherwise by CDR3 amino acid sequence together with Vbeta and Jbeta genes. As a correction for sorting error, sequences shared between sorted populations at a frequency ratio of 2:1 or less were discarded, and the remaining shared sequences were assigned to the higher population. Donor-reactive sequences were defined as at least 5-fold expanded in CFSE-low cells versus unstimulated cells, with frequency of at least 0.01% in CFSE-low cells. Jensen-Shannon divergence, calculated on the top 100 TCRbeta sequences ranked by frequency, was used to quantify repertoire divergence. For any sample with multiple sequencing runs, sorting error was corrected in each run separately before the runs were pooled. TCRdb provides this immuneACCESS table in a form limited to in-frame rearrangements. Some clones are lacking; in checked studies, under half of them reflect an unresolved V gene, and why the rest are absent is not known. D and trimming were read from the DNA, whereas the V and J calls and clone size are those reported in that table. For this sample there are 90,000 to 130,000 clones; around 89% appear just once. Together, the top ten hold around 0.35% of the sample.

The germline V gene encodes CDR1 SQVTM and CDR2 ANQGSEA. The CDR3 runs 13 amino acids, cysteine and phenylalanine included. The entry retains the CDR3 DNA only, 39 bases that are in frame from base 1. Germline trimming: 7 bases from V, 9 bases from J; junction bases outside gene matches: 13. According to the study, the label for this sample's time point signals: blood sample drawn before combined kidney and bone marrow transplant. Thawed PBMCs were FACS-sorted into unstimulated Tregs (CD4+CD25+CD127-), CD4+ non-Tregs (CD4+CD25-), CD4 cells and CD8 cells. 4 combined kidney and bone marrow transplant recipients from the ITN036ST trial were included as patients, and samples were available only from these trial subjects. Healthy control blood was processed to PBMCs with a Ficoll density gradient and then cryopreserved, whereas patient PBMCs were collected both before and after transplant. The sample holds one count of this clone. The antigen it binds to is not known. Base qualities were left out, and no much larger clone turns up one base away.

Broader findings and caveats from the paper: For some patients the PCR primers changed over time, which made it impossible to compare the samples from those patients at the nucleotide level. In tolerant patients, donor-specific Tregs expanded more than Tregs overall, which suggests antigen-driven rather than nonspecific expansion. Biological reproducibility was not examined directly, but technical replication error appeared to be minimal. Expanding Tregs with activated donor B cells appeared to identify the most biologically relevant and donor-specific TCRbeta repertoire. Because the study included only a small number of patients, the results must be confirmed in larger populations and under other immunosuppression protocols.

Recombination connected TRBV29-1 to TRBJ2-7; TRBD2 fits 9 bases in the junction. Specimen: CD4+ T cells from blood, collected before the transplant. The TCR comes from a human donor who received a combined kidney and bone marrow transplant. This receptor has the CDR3 CSALTSGGHGQYF. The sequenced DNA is TGCAGCGCCTTGACTAGCGGAGGCCATGGGCAGTACTTC.